This T cell receptor (beta chain) was identified in a study of blood T cell repertoires in COVID-19. Study at large: From T cells, B-cell-depleted T cells, or PBMCs came the material, which was cDNA or gDNA.

Original data processing: Amplification with reference gene primers provided the estimates of nucleated cell counts. Using immunoSEQ multiplex PCR, the repertoire was profiled, and TCRdb retains in-frame clones only, with some absent. The D gene and trimming were derived from the DNA, and the V and J assignments and clone size from that table. This table has some 160,000 clones, around four fifths appearing once. The germline V gene has CDR1 SGHTA and CDR2 FQGNSA. The CDR3 has 15 residues. Deletions cut 2 bases from V and 1 base from J, with 11 bases between. This receptor was obtained from an elderly woman with acute or convalescent COVID-19. The sample consisted of peripheral blood. The J gene is TRBJ2-5, the V gene TRBV7-2, with D tentatively TRBD2 (5 bases). The chain's CDR3 is CASSLQAGPQETQYF. CDR3 DNA sequence: TGTGCCAGCAGCTTACAGGCGGGCCCCCAAGAGACCCAGTACTTC.